The 32 T cell receptor beta chains reported below all come from one sample, sequenced in a study of tumor-infiltrating lymphocytes in primary liver carcinoma listed by TCRdb under 2017. Total RNA and DNA were co-extracted from roughly 20-30 mg of bulk tissue with the AllPrep DNA/RNA mini kit, without cell sorting. These reads were obtained on an Illumina HiSeq 2500. TCRbeta-specific cDNA was reverse-transcribed from 500 to 550 ng total RNA using a constant-region primer and ProtoScript II reverse transcriptase. Three nested multiplex PCR rounds, following a slightly modified ARM-PCR procedure, were used to build the TCRbeta libraries. Multiplex TRBV1-TRBV30 forward primers and a Cbeta reverse primer were used in the first two PCR rounds, each of which was run for around 9 cycles. The raw public reads went through TCRdb reprocessing: fastp at Q25, MiXCR clone calling, in-frame beta chains kept. One record per CDR3 amino acid sequence lists the most common genes and DNA. In all, the sample holds about 99,000 distinct CDR3 sequences, and around three quarters of those were seen once. Clones ranked in the top ten supply around 8.8% of the sample.

The sample taken for sequencing was liver tumor tissue from sampling region 5. The cell subset or site label for this specimen denotes: tumor region T5, tumor centre. Receptors originate from a woman aged 55-69 years with primary liver carcinoma and hepatitis B virus infection.

With respect to this clonotype: One end of the junction is discordant with germline, which a read error may explain. The J gene is TRBJ1-1, the V gene TRBV6-5; a possible D gene is TRBD1 (6 bases). Germline CDR1 is MNHEY and CDR2 is SVGAGI. This CDR3 contains 13 residues. CDR3 bases: TGTGCCACCAAGGGCAGGGGCGGCACTGAAGCTATCTTT. Translating gives CATKGRGGTEAIF.

As regards this clonotype: This may stem from a read error, because a much larger clone lies one nucleotide away. V gene TRBV14 combines with J gene TRBJ2-1; possible D gene TRBD2, 6 bases. This CDR3 is 12 amino acids long. The V end lost 1 base, the J end lost 10 bases, and 8 bases lay between the germline ends. Germline loops: CDR1 SGHDN, CDR2 FVKESK. DNA of the CDR3: TGTGCCAGCAGCCAAGGACTAGTAGAGCAGTTCTTC. Translation: CASSQGLVEQFF.

About this clonotype itself: A read error may explain this, as a much larger clone is one base away. This chain connects TRBV5-4 to TRBJ2-2; D is unresolved. V lost 7 bases and J lost 2, with 15 bases in between. The germline gives CDR1 SGHNT, CDR2 YYREEE (reference sequence). The CDR3 runs to 15 residues. As DNA, the CDR3 is TGTGCCAGCGGCCCCCGAGACGTAAACACCGGGGAGCTGTTTTTT. Protein product: CASGPRDVNTGELFF.

Regarding this clonotype: In this CDR3 the conserved last residue, phenylalanine or tryptophan, is missing, so a read error is likely. No DNA is shown, since the ends of the CDR3 on it are uncertain; the CDR3 is the one TCRdb lists. The V gene is TRBV11-2, the J gene TRBJ2-3; the D call of TRBD1 is as the table states it, not checked on the DNA. Germline V gene lookup returns CDR1 SGHAT and CDR2 FQNNGV. The CDR3 has 12 amino acids, counting both end residues. The CDR3 is CGSSPWADTQYL.

A word on this clonotype: Compared with germline, one end of the junction differs, possibly owing to a read error. J is TRBJ2-5 and V is TRBV11-2; D not certain. This CDR3 is built from 13 residues. Germline V gives CDR1 SGHAT, CDR2 FQNNGV. CDR3 in DNA: TGTGCCAGTAGCTTAGGATCCAAGAGGACCCAGTACTTC. This codes for CASSLGSKRTQYF.

As to this clonotype: A read error may produce the germline difference seen at one junction end. This chain connects TRBV12-3 or TRBV12-4 to TRBJ1-1, with D possibly being TRBD1 (5 bases). There are 15 residues in the CDR3. This chain's CDR3 is CASHMGTERNAEAFF. CDR3 coding DNA: TGTGCCAGCCATATGGGGACGGAGAGGAACGCTGAAGCTTTCTTT.

Of note for this clonotype: Given a much more abundant clone one base away, this may be a read error. V gene TRBV14 combines with J gene TRBJ1-5; the D gene is possibly TRBD1 (5 bases). V lost 2 bases, J lost 9 bases, and 11 bases lay in between. CDR3 length: 13 residues. Germline V gene sequence: CDR1 SGHDN, CDR2 FVKESK. The CDR3 DNA follows: TGTGCCAGCAGCCAAAGGGGCGCGGGGCCCCAGCATTTT. Residues: CASSQRGAGPQHF.

Concerning this clonotype itself: A read error is possible here, since a much larger clone lies one base away. V gene TRBV28 combines with J gene TRBJ2-3; D gene unclear. CDR1 is MDHEN and CDR2 is SYDVKM in the germline V gene. CDR3 size: 14 residues. The chain's CDR3 is CASSLVQFTDTRYF. The CDR3 nucleotides are TGTGCCAGCAGTTTAGTTCAGTTCACAGATACGCGGTATTTT. Using reference TRBV28 and TRBJ2-3 for the parts outside the CDR3, the full variable domain is DVKVTQSSRYLVKRTGEKVFLECVQDMDHENMFWYRQDPGLGLRLIYFSYDVKMKEKGDIPEGYSVSREKKERFSLILESASTNQTSMYLCASSLVQFTDTRYFGPGTRLTVL.

Turning to this clonotype: A much larger clone lies one base from this, so it may be a read error. The rearrangement joins TRBV5-1 to TRBJ2-7, with no clear D. This CDR3 spans 12 amino acids. Per germline, CDR1 SGHRS and CDR2 YFSETQ. Between the trimmed V and J ends, which lost 2 bases and 4 bases, there was a span of 7 bases. The CDR3, as DNA: TGCGCCAGCAGCTTTCCAGGTTACGAGCAGTACTTC. This gives the protein CASSFPGYEQYF. Variable domain in full (rest from reference TRBV5-1 and TRBJ2-7): KAGVTQTPRYLIKTRGQQVTLSCSPISGHRSVSWYQQTPGQGLQFLFEYFSETQRNKGNFPGRFSGRQFSNSRSEMNVSTLELGDSALYLCASSFPGYEQYFGPGTRLTVT.

This clonotype was observed at least ten times. In nucleotides, the CDR3 is TGCAGTGCTAGTGTCAGAGCTGAAGCTTTCTTT. It yields the protein CSASVRAEAFF. This rearrangement joins TRBV20-1 to TRBJ1-1; unclear D gene. CDR1 and CDR2 from the germline V gene are DFQATT and SNEGSKA (reference sequence). This CDR3 contains 11 residues. Trimming stripped 3 bases from V and 6 bases from J, with 8 bases between.

Remarks on this clonotype: As the CDR3 is not closed by the conserved phenylalanine or tryptophan, this likely results from a read error. The chain employs TRBV10-1 and TRBJ2-3, with 8 bases aligning to TRBD1. Germline CDR1 WNHNN, CDR2 SYGVQD (reference sequence). CDR3 length: 15 amino acids. The CDR3 DNA is TGCGTCAGCAGTTCCGGACAGGGAAGGTCAGATACGCAGTATCTT. It encodes CVSSSGQGRSDTQYL.

The V gene is TRBV7-3, the J gene TRBJ1-4, with 7 positions matching TRBD1. CDR1 is SGHTA and CDR2 is FQGTGA in the germline V gene. With 6 bases clipped from V and 1 base from J, the junction kept 2 bases outside the gene matches. The CDR3 contains 14 residues. CDR3 amino acids: CASRRQGTNEKLFF. The CDR3 DNA follows: TGTGCCAGCAGGCGACAGGGAACTAATGAAAAACTGTTTTTT.

This chain joins TRBV28 and TRBJ2-4; the D gene is possibly TRBD2 (7 bases). The CDR3 totals 14 residues. Germline lookup yields CDR1 MDHEN and CDR2 SYDVKM. V shed 10 bases and J shed 0 bases, with 13 bases lying between them. The CDR3 loop reads CANIGGQAKNIQYF. CDR3 coding DNA: TGTGCCAACATCGGGGGGCAAGCCAAAAACATTCAGTACTTC. The full variable domain, completed using reference TRBV28 and TRBJ2-4, is DVKVTQSSRYLVKRTGEKVFLECVQDMDHENMFWYRQDPGLGLRLIYFSYDVKMKEKGDIPEGYSVSREKKERFSLILESASTNQTSMYLCANIGGQAKNIQYFGAGTRLSVL.

Concerning this clonotype: A single base separates this from a much larger clone, so it may be a read error. The chain couples TRBV10-3 to TRBJ2-2; D possibly corresponds to TRBD2 (5 bases). CDR1 and CDR2 from the germline V gene are ENHRY and SYGVKD. The CDR3 has 14 residues. The CDR3 sequence is CAISEFINTGELCF. The CDR3, as DNA: TGTGCCATCAGTGAGTTTATAAACACCGGGGAGCTGTGTTTT.

At least ten counts were recorded for this clonotype. This rearrangement joins TRBV5-1 to TRBJ2-2; TRBD1 might be the D (6 bases). The length of the CDR3 is 15 residues. V lost 2 bases and J lost 4, with 12 bases in between. The germline gives CDR1 SGHRS, CDR2 YFSETQ. In DNA, the CDR3 is TGCGCCAGCAGCTTAGGACAGAGAAGCACCGGGGAGCTGTTTTTT. Its protein is CASSLGQRSTGELFF.

As concerns this clonotype: Because it lacks the conserved phenylalanine or tryptophan at the end, this CDR3 is likely a read error. The V gene is TRBV5-1, the J gene TRBJ2-1; no reliable D call. V was trimmed by 0 bases and J by 3 bases, leaving 7 bases between them. Germline CDR1 reads SGHRS; CDR2 reads YFSETQ. The length of the CDR3 is 14 residues. CDR3 region: CASSLDTLYNEQFY. The CDR3, as DNA: TGCGCCAGCAGCTTGGACACCCTCTACAATGAGCAGTTCTAC.

This clonotype has ten or more counts. CDR3 DNA: TGCGCCAGCAGCCTGGCGGCTAGCGGGAACTACAATGAGCAGTTCTTC. Protein: CASSLAASGNYNEQFF. V usage is TRBV5-1 and J usage is TRBJ2-1, with TRBD2 matching 9 bases. The CDR3 is 16 residues long. Trimming cost V 4 bases and J 3 bases; bases outside gene matches: 8. Germline V gene sequence: CDR1 SGHRS, CDR2 YFSETQ.

V is TRBV27 and J is TRBJ1-1; a weak D match, TRBD1 (5 bases). This CDR3 contains 16 residues. Trimming took 1 base from V and 1 from J, leaving 13 bases between them. Germline-derived CDR1 and CDR2 are MNHEY and SMNVEV (reference sequence). CDR3 nucleotide sequence: TGTGCCAGCAGTTTATATGCCGGACATTCGAACACTGAAGCTTTCTTT. It encodes CASSLYAGHSNTEAFF.

Concerning this clonotype: A much larger clone lies a single base off, so this may be a read error. This rearrangement joins TRBV28 to TRBJ1-2, with D maybe TRBD1 (5 bases). V shed 10 bases and J shed 9 bases, with 24 bases lying between them. The CDR3 is 14 residues long. Germline CDR1 MDHEN, CDR2 SYDVKM. This CDR3 reads CANTLMAAGKRYTF. The CDR3 nucleotides are TGTGCCAACACCCTGATGGCGGCAGGGAAACGCTACACCTTC.

As concerns this clonotype: The conserved final phenylalanine or tryptophan is absent from the CDR3, which likely points to a read error. The rearrangement uses TRBV11-2 and TRBJ2-2, with a possible D match to TRBD2 (5 bases). The germline CDR1 and CDR2 sequences are SGHAT and FQNNGV. V was clipped by 1 base and J by 3 bases, with 9 bases between them. The length of the CDR3 is 15 residues. This CDR3 is CASSLGGIHTGELFS. The CDR3 nucleotides are TGTGCCAGCAGCTTAGGAGGGATACACACCGGGGAGCTGTTTTCT.

As for this clonotype: As the CDR3 is not closed by the conserved phenylalanine or tryptophan, this likely results from a read error. The DNA is left out, because the CDR3 cannot be placed on it with certainty; the CDR3 is given as TCRdb lists it. V gene TRBV4-2 combines with J gene TRBJ1-1; the table gives TRBD1 as D, unverified against the DNA. Termini included, the CDR3 measures 15 amino acids. Germline lookup yields CDR1 LGHNA and CDR2 YNFKEQ. The CDR3 protein is CASSQRQGTLTEALS.

The chain employs TRBV20-1 and TRBJ2-7; 8 nucleotides line up with TRBD2. V was pared by 5 bases and J by 3 bases, with 12 bases of the junction left unmatched. CDR3 length: 15 amino acids. Germline CDR1 reads DFQATT; CDR2 reads SNEGSKA (reference sequence). The CDR3 DNA reads as TGCAGTGCTCTAGTACCGGGAGGGCATCTCTACGAGCAGTACTTC. Amino acids: CSALVPGGHLYEQYF.

This clonotype appeared many times. This may stem from a read error, because a much larger clone lies one nucleotide away. The genes are TRBV11-2 and TRBJ2-1; perhaps D is TRBD1 or TRBD2 (5 bases each). Germline loops: CDR1 SGHAT, CDR2 FQNNGV. The CDR3 is 17 amino acids. V shed 3 bases and J shed 4 bases, with 19 bases lying between them. CDR3 bases: TGTGCCAGCAGCTTCCTTGGGGCTGGCGGAGGATACAATGAGCAGTTCTTC. Amino acids: CASSFLGAGGGYNEQFF.

Comment on this clonotype: A junction boundary mismatches the germline segment, possibly from a read error. The V gene is TRBV28, the J gene TRBJ1-1, with 9 bases lining up with TRBD1. From germline, CDR1 is MDHEN and CDR2 SYDVKM. This CDR3 region has 15 residues. The CDR3 coding sequence is TGTACCAGCAGTCCGACGGGACAGGGTGACACTGAAGCTTTCTTT. Protein sequence: CTSSPTGQGDTEAFF.

This clonotype turned up a few times. The chain joins TRBV5-1 to TRBJ2-7; D might be TRBD2 (5 bases). The CDR3 is 14 amino acids. Germline CDR1 and CDR2: SGHRS and YFSETQ. Trimming shortened V by 1 base and J by 2 bases, and 10 bases separated the two germline ends. The CDR3 reads CASSLSLDTYEQYF. The DNA for the CDR3 is TGCGCCAGCAGCTTGTCACTAGATACCTACGAGCAGTACTTC.

This clonotype occurred many times. The chain carries TRBV29-1 and TRBJ1-1, with D unclear. The germline gives CDR1 SQVTM, CDR2 ANQGSEA. Between the trimmed V and J ends, which lost 0 bases and 10 bases, there was a span of 18 bases. The CDR3 extends over 14 amino acids. CDR3 loop: CSVEDLGVKRGAFF. CDR3 nucleotides: TGCAGCGTTGAAGATCTTGGGGTGAAGAGAGGAGCTTTCTTT.

Concerning this clonotype: A much larger clonotype is one base distant, so this may be a read error. The chain has TRBV7-8 and TRBJ2-7, with D unclear. The V end was cut by 5 bases, the J end by 1 base, with 12 bases between. The CDR3 covers 14 residues. CDR1 SGHVS and CDR2 FQNEAQ come from the germline V gene. This CDR3 is CASSPRGSSYEQYF. The CDR3 bases are TGTGCCAGCAGCCCTCGCGGCAGTTCCTACGAGCAGTACTTC.

Sample share makes this clonotype medium-sized. V usage is TRBV11-2 and J usage is TRBJ2-3; the match to TRBD2 covers 10 bases. The germline CDR1 and CDR2 sequences are SGHAT and FQNNGV. The V gene end was trimmed by 1 base and the J gene end by 0 bases; junction bases not matched to a gene: 4. The CDR3 is made up of 17 amino acids. The CDR3 region is CASSLVGLATSTDTQYF. The CDR3 region has the DNA TGTGCCAGCAGCTTAGTGGGACTAGCGACTAGCACAGATACGCAGTATTTT. Full variable domain (missing parts from reference TRBV11-2 and TRBJ2-3): EAGVAQSPRYKIIEKRQSVAFWCNPISGHATLYWYQQILGQGPKLLIQFQNNGVVDDSQLPKDRFSAERLKGVDSTLKIQPAKLEDSAVYLCASSLVGLATSTDTQYFGPGTRLTVL.

The rearrangement links TRBV13 to TRBJ2-3; D is perhaps TRBD1 (5 bases). The ends were cut back, 4 bases at V and 4 bases at J, with 12 bases in the middle. This CDR3 is built from 14 residues. Germline V gene lookup returns CDR1 PRHDT and CDR2 FYEKMQ (reference sequence). As DNA, the CDR3 is TGTGCCAGCAGCTCCAGGACATGGGCAGATACGCAGTATTTT. Encoded protein: CASSSRTWADTQYF.

This clonotype occurred a few times. V and J are TRBV5-1 and TRBJ2-2, with 7 positions matching TRBD2. This CDR3 is 15 amino acids long. CDR1 and CDR2 (germline): SGHRS, YFSETQ. Trimming took 6 bases from V and 5 from J; bases not matched to a gene: 10. As DNA, the CDR3 is TGCGCCAGCAAACCCCTATTGCGGGGGACCGGGGAGCTGTTTTTT. Encoded protein: CASKPLLRGTGELFF.

The chain is built from TRBV11-2 and TRBJ2-3, with 8 bases identical to TRBD2. The DNA matches TRBJ2-5 better at its end, which makes the J call doubtful. The CDR3 covers 14 residues. Germline values: CDR1 SGHAT, CDR2 FQNNGV. Here the CDR3 reads CASSPTGGRETQYF. CDR3 DNA: TGTGCCAGCAGCCCCACGGGAGGGAGAGAGACCCAGTACTTC.

This clonotype came up once. The chain couples TRBV5-1 to TRBJ2-1; D uncertain. From germline, CDR1 is SGHRS and CDR2 YFSETQ. V was shortened by 3 bases and J by 3 bases, with 10 bases between the two germline ends. The CDR3 runs 14 residues. Here the CDR3 DNA reads TGCGCCAGCAGCTCGGACCCTGTCTACAATGAGCAGTTCTTC. Amino acid sequence: CASSSDPVYNEQFF.